These 3 T cell receptor beta chains came from one sample sequenced in a study of control samples from healthy donors and cancer patients. This table comes from immunoSEQ multiplex PCR, and its TCRdb copy is limited to in-frame clones, with some not included. The sample carries around 83,000 clones, over 85% recorded once. Sequencing was performed on PBMCs. These receptors originate from a middle-aged woman with lung cancer.

The rearrangement links TRBV28 to TRBJ2-6; tentatively, D is TRBD1 (5 bases). Germline CDR1 is MDHEN and CDR2 is SYDVKM. V was trimmed by 6 bases and J by 1 base, leaving 19 bases between them. The CDR3 covers 18 residues. The CDR3 DNA reads as TGTGCCAGCAGCTGGGGCGAACAAGATCTTTCTGGGGCCAACGTCCTGACTTTC. Its protein is CASSWGEQDLSGANVLTF.

This chain joins TRBV3-1 (or the pseudogene TRBV3-2) and TRBJ2-1, with no clear D. V was shortened by 0 bases and J by 6 bases, with 9 bases between the two germline ends. The CDR3 is 14 amino acids. CDR1 is LGHDT and CDR2 is YNNKEL in the germline V gene (reference sequence). This CDR3 is CASSQDYTPNEQFF. CDR3 nucleotides: TGTGCCAGCAGCCAAGATTATACCCCCAATGAGCAGTTCTTC.

The chain couples TRBV19 to TRBJ1-1; tentative D call: TRBD1 (6 bases). The CDR3 spans 16 residues. The germline V and J ends were trimmed by 0 bases and 2 bases, with 13 bases remaining between them. Germline V gives CDR1 LNHDA, CDR2 SQIVND (reference sequence). The CDR3 region is CASSIDQFGGNTEAFF. In DNA form, the CDR3 reads TGTGCCAGTAGTATAGATCAGTTCGGGGGCAACACTGAAGCTTTCTTT.